This T cell receptor (beta chain) was sequenced during a study of cytomegalovirus exposure and HLA in healthy donors. Profiling relied on immunoSEQ multiplex PCR, and the TCRdb table lists in-frame clones only, not all of them. This table has a few hundred thousand clones, approximately 83% appearing once. Whole-study findings and limits: There were about 160 TCR beta chains listed as cytomegalovirus-associated. Testing in vitro showed a few CMV-associated chains specific for CMV antigens.

As concerns this clone: Its antigen is not known.

These donors were members of the approximately 120-subject validation cohort, a group separate from the approximately 700-subject first cohort. This receptor was obtained from a woman aged 25 to 45 in good health and CMV-seropositive. Sequencing was done on a sample of PBMCs.

The CDR3 region has the DNA TGTGCCAGCAGTGATCCCGGGACGGTCTCCTACGAGCAGTACTTC. It is translated as CASSDPGTVSYEQYF. The V call is TRBV6-1, the J call TRBJ2-7; D is perhaps TRBD1 or TRBD2 (5 bases each). The CDR3 runs 15 residues. Germline loops: CDR1 MNHNS, CDR2 SASEGT. Trimming removed 3 bases from V and 0 bases from J, with 12 bases in between.